This T cell receptor (beta chain) was recovered during a study of T cells in localized non-small cell lung cancer. Generated by immunoSEQ multiplex PCR, the TCRdb table keeps only in-frame clones and is missing some. The table includes some 37,000 clones, 85% to 90% detected once. Per the germline V gene, CDR1 is MNHNS and CDR2 is SASEGT. The CDR3 has 14 residues. Trimming removed 5 bases from V and 10 bases from J; junction bases left unmatched: 7. The chain carries TRBV6-1 and TRBJ2-1; TRBD2 matches at 11 bases. The receptor comes from a man aged 18-49 years with stage I lung adenocarcinoma. This sample comprised peripheral blood, obtained before any cancer treatment. The DNA for the CDR3 is TGTGCCAGCAGTTTAGCGGGGGGGCCGTGGGAGCAGTTCTTC. Translating gives CASSLAGGPWEQFF.